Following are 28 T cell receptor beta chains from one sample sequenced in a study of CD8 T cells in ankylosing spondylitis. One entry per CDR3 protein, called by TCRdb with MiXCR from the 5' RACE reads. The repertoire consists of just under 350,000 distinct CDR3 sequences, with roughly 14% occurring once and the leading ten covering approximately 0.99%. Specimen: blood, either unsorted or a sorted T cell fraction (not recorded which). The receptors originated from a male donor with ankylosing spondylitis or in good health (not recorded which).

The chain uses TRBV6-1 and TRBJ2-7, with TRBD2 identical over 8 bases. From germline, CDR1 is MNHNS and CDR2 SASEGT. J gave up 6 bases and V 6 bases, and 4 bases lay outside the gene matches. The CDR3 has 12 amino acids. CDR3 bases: TGTGCCAGCAGGGGACTAGGAGGCGAGCAGTACTTC. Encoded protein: CASRGLGGEQYF.

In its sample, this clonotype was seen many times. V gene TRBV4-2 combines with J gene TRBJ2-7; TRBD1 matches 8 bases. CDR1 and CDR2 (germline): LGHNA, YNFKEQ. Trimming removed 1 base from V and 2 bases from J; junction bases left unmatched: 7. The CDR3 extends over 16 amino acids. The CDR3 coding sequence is TGTGCCAGCAGCCAAGGTCAGGGGGCAACTACCTACGAGCAGTACTTC. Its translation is CASSQGQGATTYEQYF.

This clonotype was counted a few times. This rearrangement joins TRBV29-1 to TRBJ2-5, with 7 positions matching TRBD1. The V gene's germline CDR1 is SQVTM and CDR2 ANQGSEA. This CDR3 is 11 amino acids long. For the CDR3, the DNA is TGCAGTTGGACAGGCCAAGAGACCCAGTACTTC. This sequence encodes CSWTGQETQYF.

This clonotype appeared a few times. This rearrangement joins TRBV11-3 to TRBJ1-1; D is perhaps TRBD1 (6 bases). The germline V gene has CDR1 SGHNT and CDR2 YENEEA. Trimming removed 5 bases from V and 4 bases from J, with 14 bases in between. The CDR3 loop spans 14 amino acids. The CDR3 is CASSPYRVFTEAFF. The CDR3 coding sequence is TGTGCCAGCAGCCCTTACAGGGTTTTCACTGAAGCTTTCTTT.

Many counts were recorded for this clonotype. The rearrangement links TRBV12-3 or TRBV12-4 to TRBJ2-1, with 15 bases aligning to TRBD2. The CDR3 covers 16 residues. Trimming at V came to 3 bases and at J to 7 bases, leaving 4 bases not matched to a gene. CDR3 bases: TGTGCCAGCAGTTTCGGACTAGCGGGGGGGACAAATGAGCAGTTCTTC. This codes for CASSFGLAGGTNEQFF.

The CDR3 is CASIQQYF. The CDR3 region has the DNA TGCGCCAGCATACAGCAGTACTTC. The chain employs TRBV5-1 and TRBJ2-7; D uncertain. Germline CDR1 and CDR2: SGHRS and YFSETQ. Deletions cut 6 bases from V and 8 bases from J, with 3 bases between. The CDR3 contains 8 residues. Based on the CDR3 plus reference TRBV5-1 and TRBJ2-7, the full variable domain is KAGVTQTPRYLIKTRGQQVTLSCSPISGHRSVSWYQQTPGQGLQFLFEYFSETQRNKGNFPGRFSGRQFSNSRSEMNVSTLELGDSALYLCASIQQYFGPGTRLTVT.

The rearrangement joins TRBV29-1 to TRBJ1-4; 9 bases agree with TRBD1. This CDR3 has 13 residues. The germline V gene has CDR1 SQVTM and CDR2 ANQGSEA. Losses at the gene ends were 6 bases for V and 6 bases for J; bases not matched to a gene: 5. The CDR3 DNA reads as TGCAGCGTCCGACAGGGGGGTTATGAAAAACTGTTTTTT. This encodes CSVRQGGYEKLFF.

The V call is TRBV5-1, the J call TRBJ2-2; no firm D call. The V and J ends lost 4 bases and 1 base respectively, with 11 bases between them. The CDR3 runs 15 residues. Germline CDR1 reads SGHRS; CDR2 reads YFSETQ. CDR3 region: CASSLQSWNTGELFF. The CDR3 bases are TGCGCCAGCAGCCTACAGAGTTGGAACACCGGGGAGCTGTTTTTT.

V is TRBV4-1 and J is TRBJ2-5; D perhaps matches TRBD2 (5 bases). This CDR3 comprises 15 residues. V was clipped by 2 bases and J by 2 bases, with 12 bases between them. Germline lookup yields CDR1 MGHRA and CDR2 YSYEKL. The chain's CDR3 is CASSQSSDWQETQYF. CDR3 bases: TGCGCCAGCAGCCAATCCTCGGACTGGCAAGAGACCCAGTACTTC.

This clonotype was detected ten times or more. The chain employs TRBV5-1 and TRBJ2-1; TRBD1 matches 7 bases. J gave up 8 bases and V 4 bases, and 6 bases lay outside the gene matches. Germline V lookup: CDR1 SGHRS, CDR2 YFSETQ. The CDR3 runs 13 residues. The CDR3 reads CASSPHTGDEQFF. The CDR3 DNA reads TGCGCCAGCAGCCCCCACACAGGGGATGAGCAGTTCTTC.

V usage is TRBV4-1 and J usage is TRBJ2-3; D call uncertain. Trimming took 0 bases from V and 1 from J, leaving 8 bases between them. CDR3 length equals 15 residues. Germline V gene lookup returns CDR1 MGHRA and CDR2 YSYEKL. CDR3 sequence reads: CASSQDLRGTDTQYF. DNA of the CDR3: TGCGCCAGCAGCCAAGATCTAAGGGGCACAGATACGCAGTATTTT.

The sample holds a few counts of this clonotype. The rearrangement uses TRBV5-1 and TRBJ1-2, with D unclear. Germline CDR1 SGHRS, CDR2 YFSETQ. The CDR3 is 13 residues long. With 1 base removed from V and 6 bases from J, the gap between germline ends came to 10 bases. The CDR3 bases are TGCGCCAGCAGCTTGACCGAATCTAATGGCTACACCTTC. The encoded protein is CASSLTESNGYTF.

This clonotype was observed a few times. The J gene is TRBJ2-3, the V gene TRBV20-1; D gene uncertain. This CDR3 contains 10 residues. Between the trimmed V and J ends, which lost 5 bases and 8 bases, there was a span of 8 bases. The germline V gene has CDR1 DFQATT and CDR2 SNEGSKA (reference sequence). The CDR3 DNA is TGCAGTGCTCCCATCGGTACGCAGTATTTT. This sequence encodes CSAPIGTQYF.

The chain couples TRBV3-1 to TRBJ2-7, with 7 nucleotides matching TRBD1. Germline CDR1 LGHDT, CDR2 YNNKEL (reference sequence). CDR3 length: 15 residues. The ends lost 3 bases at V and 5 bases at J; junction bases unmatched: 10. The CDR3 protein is CASSQALDRVDEQYF. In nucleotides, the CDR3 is TGTGCCAGCAGCCAGGCCCTTGACAGGGTAGACGAGCAGTACTTC.

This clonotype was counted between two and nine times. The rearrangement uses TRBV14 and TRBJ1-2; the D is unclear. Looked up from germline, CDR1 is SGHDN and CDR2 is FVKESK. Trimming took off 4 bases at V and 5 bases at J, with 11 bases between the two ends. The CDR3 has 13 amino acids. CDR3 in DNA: TGTGCCAGCAGCCGTGAAGGTCGATATGGCTACACCTTC. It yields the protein CASSREGRYGYTF.

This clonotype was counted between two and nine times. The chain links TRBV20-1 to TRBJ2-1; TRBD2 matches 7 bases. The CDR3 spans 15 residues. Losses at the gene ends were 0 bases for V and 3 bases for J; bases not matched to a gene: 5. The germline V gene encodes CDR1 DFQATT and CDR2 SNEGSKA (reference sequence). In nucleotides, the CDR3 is TGCAGTGCTAGAGATACGGGGGGTAACTACAATGAGCAGTTCTTC. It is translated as CSARDTGGNYNEQFF.

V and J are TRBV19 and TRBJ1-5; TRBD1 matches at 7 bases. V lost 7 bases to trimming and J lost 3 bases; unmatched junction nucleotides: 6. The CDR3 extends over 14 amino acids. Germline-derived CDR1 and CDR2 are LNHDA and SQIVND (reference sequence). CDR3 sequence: CASTRTGSNQPQHF. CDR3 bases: TGTGCCAGTACCCGGACAGGCTCCAATCAGCCCCAGCATTTT.

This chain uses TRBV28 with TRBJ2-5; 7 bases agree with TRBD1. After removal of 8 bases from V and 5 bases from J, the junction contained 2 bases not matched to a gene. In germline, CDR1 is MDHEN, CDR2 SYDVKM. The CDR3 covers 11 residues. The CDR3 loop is CASEQGETQYF. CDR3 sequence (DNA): TGTGCCAGCGAACAGGGGGAGACCCAGTACTTC.

Here the CDR3 DNA reads TGTGCCACCAGCAGAGATAGATTGCGGGGGACAGGGGTATCCGAGCAGTACTTC. It translates to CATSRDRLRGTGVSEQYF. The chain joins TRBV15 to TRBJ2-7, with 10 bases identical to TRBD1. Germline CDR1 is LNHNV and CDR2 is YYDKDF (reference sequence). V lost 0 bases and J lost 6; bases outside the gene matches: 14. This CDR3 comprises 18 residues.

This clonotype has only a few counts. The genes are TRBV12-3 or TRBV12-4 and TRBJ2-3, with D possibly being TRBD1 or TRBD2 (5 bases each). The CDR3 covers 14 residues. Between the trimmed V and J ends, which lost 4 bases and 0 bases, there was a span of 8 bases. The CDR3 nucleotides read TGTGCCAGCAGTTGGGACCGCAGCACAGATACGCAGTATTTT. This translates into CASSWDRSTDTQYF.

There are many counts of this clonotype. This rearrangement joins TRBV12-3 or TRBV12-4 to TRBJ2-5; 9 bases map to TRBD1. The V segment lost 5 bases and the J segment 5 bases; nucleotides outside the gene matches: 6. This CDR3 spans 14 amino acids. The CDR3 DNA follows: TGTGCCAGCAGTCCAAGAACAGGGGGCGAGACCCAGTACTTC. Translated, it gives CASSPRTGGETQYF.

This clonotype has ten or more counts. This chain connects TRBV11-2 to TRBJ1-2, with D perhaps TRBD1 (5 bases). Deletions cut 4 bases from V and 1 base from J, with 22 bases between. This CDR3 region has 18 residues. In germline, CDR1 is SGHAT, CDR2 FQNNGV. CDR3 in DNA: TGTGCCAGCAGCTCCGGGTCGGGACTGGGGAGATATAACTATGGCTACACCTTC. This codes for CASSSGSGLGRYNYGYTF.

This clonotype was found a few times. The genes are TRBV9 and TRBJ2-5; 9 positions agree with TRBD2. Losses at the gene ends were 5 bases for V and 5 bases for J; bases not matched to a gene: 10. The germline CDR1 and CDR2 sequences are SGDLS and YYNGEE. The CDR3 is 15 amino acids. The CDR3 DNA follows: TGTGCCAGCAGTCTCGTAGCGGGAGTATCGGAGACCCAGTACTTC. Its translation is CASSLVAGVSETQYF.

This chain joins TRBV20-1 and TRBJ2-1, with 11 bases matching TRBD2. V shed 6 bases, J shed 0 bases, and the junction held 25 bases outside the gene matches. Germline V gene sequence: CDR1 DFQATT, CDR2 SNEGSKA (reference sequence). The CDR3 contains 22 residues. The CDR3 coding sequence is TGCAGTGCCGGAATTCCAGGGTTCTTAGGTCTAGCGGGGGGTAGCTCCTACAATGAGCAGTTCTTC. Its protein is CSAGIPGFLGLAGGSSYNEQFF.

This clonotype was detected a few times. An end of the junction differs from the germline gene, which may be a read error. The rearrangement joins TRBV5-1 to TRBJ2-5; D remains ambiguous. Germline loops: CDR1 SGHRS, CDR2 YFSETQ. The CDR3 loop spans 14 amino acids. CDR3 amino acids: CASRLEPWGETQYF. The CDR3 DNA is TGCGCCAGCAGATTGGAGCCCTGGGGAGAGACCCAGTACTTC.

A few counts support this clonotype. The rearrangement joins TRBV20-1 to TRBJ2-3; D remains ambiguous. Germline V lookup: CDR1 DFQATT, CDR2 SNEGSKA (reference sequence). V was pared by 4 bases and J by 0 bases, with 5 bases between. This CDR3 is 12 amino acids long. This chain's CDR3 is CSAKASTDTQYF. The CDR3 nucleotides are TGCAGTGCTAAGGCTAGCACAGATACGCAGTATTTT.

The CDR3, as DNA: TGTGCCTTCAGTGCCGTCGAAGGGGGATTAATTATGAACACTGAAGCTTTCTTT. Its translation: CAFSAVEGGLIMNTEAFF. This chain uses TRBV3-1 with TRBJ1-1; D may be TRBD1 (6 bases). Germline assignment: CDR1 LGHDT and CDR2 YNNKEL (reference sequence). Trimming removed 11 bases from V and 0 bases from J, with 28 bases in between. The CDR3 covers 18 residues.

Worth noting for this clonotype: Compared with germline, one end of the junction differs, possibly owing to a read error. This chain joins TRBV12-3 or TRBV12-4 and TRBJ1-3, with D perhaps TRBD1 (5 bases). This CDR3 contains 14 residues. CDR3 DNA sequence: TGTGCCAGCTGTTTTAGTGGGGGTGGAAACACCATATATTTT. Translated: CASCFSGGGNTIYF.